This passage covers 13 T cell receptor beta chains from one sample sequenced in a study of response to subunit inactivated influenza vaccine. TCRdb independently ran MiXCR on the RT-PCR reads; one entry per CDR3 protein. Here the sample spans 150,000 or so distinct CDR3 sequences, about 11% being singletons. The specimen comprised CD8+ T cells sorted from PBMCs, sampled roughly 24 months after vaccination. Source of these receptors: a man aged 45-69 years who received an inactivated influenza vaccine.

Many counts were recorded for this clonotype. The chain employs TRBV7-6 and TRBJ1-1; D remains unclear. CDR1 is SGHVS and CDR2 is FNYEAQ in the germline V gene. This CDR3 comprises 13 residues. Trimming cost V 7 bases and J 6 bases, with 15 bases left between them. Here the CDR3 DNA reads TGTGCCAGCACTCGGCTGGAGGGCGCTGAAGCTTTCTTT. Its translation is CASTRLEGAEAFF.

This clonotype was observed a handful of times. CDR3 nucleotides: TGTGCCAGCAGCCAAGCACAGGGCGGCGAGCAGTACTTC. Its translation: CASSQAQGGEQYF. The rearrangement links TRBV14 to TRBJ2-7; perhaps TRBD1 as D (6 bases). The CDR3 is 13 residues long. Germline V lookup: CDR1 SGHDN, CDR2 FVKESK. The V gene lost 1 base and the J gene lost 6 bases, with 10 bases spanning the gap.

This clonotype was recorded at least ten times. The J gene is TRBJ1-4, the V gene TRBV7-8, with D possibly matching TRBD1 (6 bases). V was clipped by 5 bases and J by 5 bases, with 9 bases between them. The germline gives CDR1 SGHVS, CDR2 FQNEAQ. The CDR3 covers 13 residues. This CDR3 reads CASSRQGNEKLFF. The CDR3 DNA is TGTGCCAGCAGCCGGCAGGGGAATGAAAAACTGTTTTTT.

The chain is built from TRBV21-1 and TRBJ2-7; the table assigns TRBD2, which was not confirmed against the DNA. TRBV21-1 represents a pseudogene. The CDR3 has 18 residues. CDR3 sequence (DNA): TGTGCCAGCAGCAAAGGAACGCCCCCGGGGGGCCTCCCCTACGAGCAGTACTTC. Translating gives CASSKGTPPGGLPYEQYF.

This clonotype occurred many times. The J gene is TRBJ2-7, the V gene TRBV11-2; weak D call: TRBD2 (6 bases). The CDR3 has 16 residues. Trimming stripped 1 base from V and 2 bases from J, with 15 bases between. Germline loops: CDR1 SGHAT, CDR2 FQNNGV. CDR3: CASSLGFLAGTYEQYF. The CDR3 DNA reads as TGTGCCAGCAGCTTAGGTTTCCTGGCGGGGACCTACGAGCAGTACTTC.

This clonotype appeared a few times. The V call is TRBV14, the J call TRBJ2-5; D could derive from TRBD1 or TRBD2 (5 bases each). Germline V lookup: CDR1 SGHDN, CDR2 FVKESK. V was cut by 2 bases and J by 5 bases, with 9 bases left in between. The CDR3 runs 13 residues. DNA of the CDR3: TGTGCCAGCAGCCAATGGGGGTCGGAGACCCAGTACTTC. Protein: CASSQWGSETQYF.

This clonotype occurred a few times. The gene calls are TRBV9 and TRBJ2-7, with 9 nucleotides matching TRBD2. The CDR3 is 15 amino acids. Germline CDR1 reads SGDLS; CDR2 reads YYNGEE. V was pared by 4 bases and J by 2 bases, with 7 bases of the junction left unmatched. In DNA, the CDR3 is TGTGCCAGCAGCCCCGGGACTAGCCCCACCTACGAGCAGTACTTC. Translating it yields CASSPGTSPTYEQYF.

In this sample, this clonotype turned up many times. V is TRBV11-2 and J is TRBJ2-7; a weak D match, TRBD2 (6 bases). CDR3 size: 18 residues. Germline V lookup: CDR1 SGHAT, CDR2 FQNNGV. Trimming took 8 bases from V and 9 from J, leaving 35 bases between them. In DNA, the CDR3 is TGTGCCAGCTTCCTCCTTGGGGAACTAGCTCTGGCCTCGGTTGGGCAGTACTTC. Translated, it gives CASFLLGELALASVGQYF.

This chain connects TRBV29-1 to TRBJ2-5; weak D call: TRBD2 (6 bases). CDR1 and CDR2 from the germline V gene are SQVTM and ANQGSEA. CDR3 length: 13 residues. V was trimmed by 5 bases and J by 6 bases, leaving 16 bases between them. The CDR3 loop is CSVFTGVKQTQYF. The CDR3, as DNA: TGCAGCGTTTTTACGGGAGTTAAACAGACCCAGTACTTC.

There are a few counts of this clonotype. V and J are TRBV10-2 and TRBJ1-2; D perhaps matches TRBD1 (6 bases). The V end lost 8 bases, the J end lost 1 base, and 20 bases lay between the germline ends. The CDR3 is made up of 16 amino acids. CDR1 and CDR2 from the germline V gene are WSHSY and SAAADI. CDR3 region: CASRDPTGDLNYGYTF. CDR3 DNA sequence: TGCGCCAGCCGCGACCCGACAGGCGACCTTAACTATGGCTACACCTTC.

The CDR3 coding sequence is TGTGCCAGCAGCGCCCGGGGTGACAATGAGCAGTTCTTC. Its protein is CASSARGDNEQFF. This chain uses TRBV7-3 with TRBJ2-1, with D perhaps matching TRBD2 (5 bases). Germline V gene sequence: CDR1 SGHTA, CDR2 FQGTGA. There are 13 residues in the CDR3. V was pared by 5 bases and J by 5 bases, with 10 bases between.

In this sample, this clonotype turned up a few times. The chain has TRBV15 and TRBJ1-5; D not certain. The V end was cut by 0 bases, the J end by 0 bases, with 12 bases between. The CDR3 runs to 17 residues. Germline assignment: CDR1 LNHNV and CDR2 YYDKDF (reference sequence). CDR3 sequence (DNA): TGTGCCACCAGCAGAGATCGAGGGCACAGTAGCAATCAGCCCCAGCATTTT. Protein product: CATSRDRGHSSNQPQHF.

The CDR3 reads CASSPSRPRQGGETQYF. In DNA form, the CDR3 reads TGTGCCAGCAGTCCGTCCCGCCCCAGGCAGGGGGGGGAGACCCAGTACTTC. V is TRBV6-1 and J is TRBJ2-5, with D tentatively TRBD1 or TRBD2 (7 bases each). Between the trimmed V and J ends, which lost 5 bases and 5 bases, there was a span of 24 bases. The germline V gene has CDR1 MNHNS and CDR2 SASEGT. This CDR3 spans 17 amino acids.